The present entry profiles one TCR beta chain with its context. Its cognate antigen is unknown. Per the germline V gene, CDR1 is PRHDT and CDR2 is FYEKMQ (reference sequence). The CDR3 runs 13 residues. V lost 2 bases to trimming and J lost 2 bases, with 5 bases between them. This entry comes from a study of vaccination effects on CD4 cells after COVID-19. Using immunoSEQ multiplex PCR, the repertoire was profiled, and TCRdb retains in-frame clones only, with some absent. Among around 69,000 clones listed, 74% were seen once. Before sequencing took place, the ViraFEST assay used viral peptide pools to expand antigen-specific CD4+ T cells. At the end of about 10 days of culture, CD4+ T cells were isolated. Vaccination of participants consisted of two doses of either the BNT162b2 or mRNA-1273 vaccine. Half-medium changes using IL-2 medium occurred on days 3 and 7.

This receptor was taken from a human donor who received a COVID-19 vaccine. The sequencing used CD4+ T cells from PBMCs cultured with HCoV-229E spike peptides, collected after COVID-19 vaccination. The chain recombines TRBV13 with TRBJ2-3; no clear D gene. DNA for the CDR3: TGTGCCAGCAGCTTACCCCCCACAGATACGCAGTATTTT. Amino acids: CASSLPPTDTQYF. Variable domain in full (rest from reference TRBV13 and TRBJ2-3): AAGVIQSPRHLIKEKRETATLKCYPIPRHDTVYWYQQGPGQDPQFLISFYEKMQSDKGSIPDRFSAQQFSDYHSELNMSSLELGDSALYFCASSLPPTDTQYFGPGTRLTVL.